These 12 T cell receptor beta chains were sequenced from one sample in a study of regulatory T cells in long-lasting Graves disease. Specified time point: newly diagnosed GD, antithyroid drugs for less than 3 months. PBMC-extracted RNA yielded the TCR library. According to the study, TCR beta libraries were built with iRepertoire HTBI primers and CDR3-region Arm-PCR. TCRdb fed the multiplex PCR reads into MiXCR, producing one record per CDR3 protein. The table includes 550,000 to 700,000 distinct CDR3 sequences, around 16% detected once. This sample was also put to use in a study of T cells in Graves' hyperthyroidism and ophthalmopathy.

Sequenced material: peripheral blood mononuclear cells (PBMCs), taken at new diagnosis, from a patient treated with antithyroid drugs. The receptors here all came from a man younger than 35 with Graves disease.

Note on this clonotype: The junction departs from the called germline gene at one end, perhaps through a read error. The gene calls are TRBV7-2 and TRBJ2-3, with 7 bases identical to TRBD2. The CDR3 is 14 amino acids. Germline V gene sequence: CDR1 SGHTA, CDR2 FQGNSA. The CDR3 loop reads CASSRRALASGHSF. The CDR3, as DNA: TGTGCCAGCAGCCGGAGGGCGTTGGCTAGCGGTCATTCGTTT.

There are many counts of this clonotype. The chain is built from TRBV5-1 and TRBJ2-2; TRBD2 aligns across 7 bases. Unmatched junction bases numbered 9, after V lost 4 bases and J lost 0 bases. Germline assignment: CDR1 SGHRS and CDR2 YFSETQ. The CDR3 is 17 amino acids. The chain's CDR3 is CASSGLAVLANTGELFF. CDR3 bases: TGCGCCAGCAGCGGGCTAGCGGTCCTCGCGAACACCGGGGAGCTGTTTTTT.

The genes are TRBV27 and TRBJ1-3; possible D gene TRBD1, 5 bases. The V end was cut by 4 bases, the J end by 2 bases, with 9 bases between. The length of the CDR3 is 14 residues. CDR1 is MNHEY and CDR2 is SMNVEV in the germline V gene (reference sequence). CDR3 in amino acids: CASSSTAAGNTIYF. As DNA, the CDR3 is TGTGCCAGCAGTTCGACAGCCGCTGGAAACACCATATATTTT.

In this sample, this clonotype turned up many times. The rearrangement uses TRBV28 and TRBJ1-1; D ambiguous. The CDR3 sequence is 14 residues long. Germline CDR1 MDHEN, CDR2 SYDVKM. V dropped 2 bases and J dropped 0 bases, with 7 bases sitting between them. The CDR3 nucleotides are TGTGCCAGCAGTTTAACCGGGGTGAACACTGAAGCTTTCTTT. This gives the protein CASSLTGVNTEAFF. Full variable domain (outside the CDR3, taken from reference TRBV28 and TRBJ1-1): DVKVTQSSRYLVKRTGEKVFLECVQDMDHENMFWYRQDPGLGLRLIYFSYDVKMKEKGDIPEGYSVSREKKERFSLILESASTNQTSMYLCASSLTGVNTEAFFGQGTRLTVV.

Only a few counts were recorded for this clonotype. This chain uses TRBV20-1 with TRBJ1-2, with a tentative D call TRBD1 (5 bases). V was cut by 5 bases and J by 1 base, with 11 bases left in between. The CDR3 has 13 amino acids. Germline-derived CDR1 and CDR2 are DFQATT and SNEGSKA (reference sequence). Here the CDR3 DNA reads TGCAGTGCTCCGGGACCGTTTAACTATGGCTACACCTTC. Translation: CSAPGPFNYGYTF.

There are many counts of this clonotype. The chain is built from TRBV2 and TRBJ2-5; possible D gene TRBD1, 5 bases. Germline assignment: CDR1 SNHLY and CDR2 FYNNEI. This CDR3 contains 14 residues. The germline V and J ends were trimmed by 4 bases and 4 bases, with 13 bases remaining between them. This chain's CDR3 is CASSAWGAVETQYF. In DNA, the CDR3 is TGTGCCAGCAGTGCTTGGGGCGCCGTAGAGACCCAGTACTTC.

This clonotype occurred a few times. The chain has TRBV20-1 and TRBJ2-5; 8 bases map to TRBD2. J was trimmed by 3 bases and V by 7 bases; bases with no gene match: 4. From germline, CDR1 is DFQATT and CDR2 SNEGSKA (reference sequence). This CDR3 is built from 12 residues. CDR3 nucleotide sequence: TGCAGTGGGCGGGGGGCTGAAGAGACCCAGTACTTC. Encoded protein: CSGRGAEETQYF.

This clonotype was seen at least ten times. CDR3 region: CASSSFGDSYNSPLHF. CDR3 DNA sequence: TGTGCCAGCAGTTCCTTCGGGGACTCCTATAATTCACCCCTCCACTTT. This chain uses TRBV28 with TRBJ1-6, with D unresolved. V dropped 4 bases and J dropped 0 bases, with 10 bases sitting between them. The CDR3 consists of 16 residues. Germline CDR1 reads MDHEN; CDR2 reads SYDVKM.

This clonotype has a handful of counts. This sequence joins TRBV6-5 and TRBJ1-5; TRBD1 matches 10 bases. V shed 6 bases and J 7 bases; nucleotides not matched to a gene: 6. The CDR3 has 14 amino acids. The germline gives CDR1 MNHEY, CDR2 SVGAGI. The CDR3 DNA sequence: TGTGCCAGCAGACCAGGGACAGGGGCCCAGCCCCAGCATTTT. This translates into CASRPGTGAQPQHF.

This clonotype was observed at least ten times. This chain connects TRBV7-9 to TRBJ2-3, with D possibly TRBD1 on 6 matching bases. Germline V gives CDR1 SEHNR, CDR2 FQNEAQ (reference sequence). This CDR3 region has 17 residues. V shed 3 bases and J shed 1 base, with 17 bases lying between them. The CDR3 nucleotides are TGTGCCAGCAGCTTCAGAGGGTTAGGGGGTGGCACAGATACGCAGTATTTT. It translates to CASSFRGLGGGTDTQYF.

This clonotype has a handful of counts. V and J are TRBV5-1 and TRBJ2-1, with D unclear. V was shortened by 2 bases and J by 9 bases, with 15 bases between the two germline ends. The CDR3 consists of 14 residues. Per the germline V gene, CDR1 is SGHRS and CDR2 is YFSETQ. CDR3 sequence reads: CASSFAATDGEQFF. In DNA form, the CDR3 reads TGCGCCAGCAGCTTTGCAGCCACGGACGGTGAGCAGTTCTTC.

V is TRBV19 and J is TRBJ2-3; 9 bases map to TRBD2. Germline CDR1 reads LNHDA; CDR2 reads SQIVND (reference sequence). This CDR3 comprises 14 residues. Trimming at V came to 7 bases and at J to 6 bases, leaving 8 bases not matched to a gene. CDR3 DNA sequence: TGTGCCAGTATGAGGGCGGGAGGGCCGGATACGCAGTATTTT. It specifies CASMRAGGPDTQYF. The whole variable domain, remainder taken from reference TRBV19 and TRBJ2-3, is DGGITQSPKYLFRKEGQNVTLSCEQNLNHDAMYWYRQDPGQGLRLIYYSQIVNDFQKGDIAEGYSVSREKKESFPLTVTSAQKNPTAFYLCASMRAGGPDTQYFGPGTRLTVL.